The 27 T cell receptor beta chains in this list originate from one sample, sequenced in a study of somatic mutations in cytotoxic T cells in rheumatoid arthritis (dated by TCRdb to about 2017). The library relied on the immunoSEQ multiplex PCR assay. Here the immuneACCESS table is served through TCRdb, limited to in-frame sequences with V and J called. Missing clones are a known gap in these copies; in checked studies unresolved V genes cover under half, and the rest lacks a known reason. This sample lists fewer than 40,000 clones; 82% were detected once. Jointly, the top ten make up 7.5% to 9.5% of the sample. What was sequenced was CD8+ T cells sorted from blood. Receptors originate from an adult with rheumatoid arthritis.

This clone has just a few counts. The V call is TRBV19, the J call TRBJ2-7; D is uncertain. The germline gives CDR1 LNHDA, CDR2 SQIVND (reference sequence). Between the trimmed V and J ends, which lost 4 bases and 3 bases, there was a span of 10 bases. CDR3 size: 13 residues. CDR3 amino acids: CASSTGLHYEQYF. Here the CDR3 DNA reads TGTGCCAGTAGTACTGGCCTTCACTACGAGCAGTACTTC.

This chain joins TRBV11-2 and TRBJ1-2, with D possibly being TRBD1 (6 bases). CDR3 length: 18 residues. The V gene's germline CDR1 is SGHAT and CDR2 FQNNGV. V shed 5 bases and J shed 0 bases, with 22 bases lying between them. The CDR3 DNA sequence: TGTGCCAGCAGCGCGGGGGGCCTGGGCTTGGCCGCTAACTATGGCTACACCTTC. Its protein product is CASSAGGLGLAANYGYTF. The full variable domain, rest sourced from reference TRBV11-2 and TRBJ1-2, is EAGVAQSPRYKIIEKRQSVAFWCNPISGHATLYWYQQILGQGPKLLIQFQNNGVVDDSQLPKDRFSAERLKGVDSTLKIQPAKLEDSAVYLCASSAGGLGLAANYGYTFGSGTRLTVV.

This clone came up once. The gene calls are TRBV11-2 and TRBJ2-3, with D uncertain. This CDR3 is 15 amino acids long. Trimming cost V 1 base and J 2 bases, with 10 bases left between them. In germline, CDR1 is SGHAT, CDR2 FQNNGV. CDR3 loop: CASSLVGPDTDTQYF. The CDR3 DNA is TGTGCCAGCAGCTTAGTAGGACCAGACACAGATACGCAGTATTTT.

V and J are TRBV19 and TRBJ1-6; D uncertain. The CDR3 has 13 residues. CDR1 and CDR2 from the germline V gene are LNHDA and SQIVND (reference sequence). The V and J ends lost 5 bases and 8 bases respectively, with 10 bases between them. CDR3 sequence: CASSARLYSPLHF. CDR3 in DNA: TGTGCCAGTAGTGCCAGACTGTATTCACCCCTCCACTTT.

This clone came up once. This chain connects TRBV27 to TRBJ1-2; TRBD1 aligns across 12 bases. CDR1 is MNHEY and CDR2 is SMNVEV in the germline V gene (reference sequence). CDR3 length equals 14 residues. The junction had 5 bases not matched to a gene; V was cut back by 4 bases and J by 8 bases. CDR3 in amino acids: CASSSGTGGRGYTF. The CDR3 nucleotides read TGTGCCAGCAGTTCCGGGACAGGGGGCCGCGGCTACACCTTC.

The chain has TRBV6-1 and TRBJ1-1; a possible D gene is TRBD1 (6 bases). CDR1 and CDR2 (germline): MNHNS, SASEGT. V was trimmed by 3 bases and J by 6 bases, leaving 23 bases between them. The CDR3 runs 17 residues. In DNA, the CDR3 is TGTGCCAGCAGTGAGGAGGGACACTCGCCTATGGGCGCTGAAGCTTTCTTT. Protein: CASSEEGHSPMGAEAFF.

CDR3 in DNA: TGTGCCATCAGTGTGCGCCTAGCGGTCTACAATGAGCAGTTCTTC. Encoded protein: CAISVRLAVYNEQFF. This sequence joins TRBV10-3 and TRBJ2-1; 7 bases agree with TRBD2. V was pared by 4 bases and J by 3 bases, with 6 bases of the junction left unmatched. The CDR3 totals 15 residues. Germline V gene data show CDR1 as ENHRY and CDR2 as SYGVKD.

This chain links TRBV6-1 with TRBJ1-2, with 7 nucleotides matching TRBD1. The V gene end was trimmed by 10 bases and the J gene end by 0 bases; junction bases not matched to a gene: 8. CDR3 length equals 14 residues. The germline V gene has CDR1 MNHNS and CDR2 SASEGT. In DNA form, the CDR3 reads TGTGCCACCAGGGGGGGCCTGACTAACTATGGCTACACCTTC. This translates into CATRGGLTNYGYTF.

The CDR3: CASSSPMDRGHGETQYF. DNA for the CDR3: TGTGCCAGCAGCTCACCTATGGACAGGGGGCATGGAGAGACCCAGTACTTC. The V and J genes are TRBV7-9 and TRBJ2-5, with 11 bases lining up with TRBD1. This CDR3 contains 17 residues. J lost 4 bases, V lost 4 bases, and 11 bases had no gene match. The germline V gene encodes CDR1 SEHNR and CDR2 FQNEAQ (reference sequence).

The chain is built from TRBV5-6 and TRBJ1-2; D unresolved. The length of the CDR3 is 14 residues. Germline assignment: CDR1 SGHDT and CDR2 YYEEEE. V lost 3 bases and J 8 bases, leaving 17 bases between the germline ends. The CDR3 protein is CASSSTGHRRGYTF. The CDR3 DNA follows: TGTGCCAGCAGCTCAACCGGGCACCGGCGGGGCTACACCTTC.

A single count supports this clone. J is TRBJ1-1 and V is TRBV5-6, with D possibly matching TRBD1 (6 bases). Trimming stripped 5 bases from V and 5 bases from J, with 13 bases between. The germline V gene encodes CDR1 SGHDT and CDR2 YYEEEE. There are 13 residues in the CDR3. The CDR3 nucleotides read TGTGCCAGCAGGGCAGGGGTGGGGACTGAAGCTTTCTTT. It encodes CASRAGVGTEAFF.

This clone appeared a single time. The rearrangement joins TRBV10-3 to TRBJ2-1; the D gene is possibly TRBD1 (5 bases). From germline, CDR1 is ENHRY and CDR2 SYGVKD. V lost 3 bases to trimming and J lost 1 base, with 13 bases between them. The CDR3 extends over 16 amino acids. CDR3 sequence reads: CAISDPGRRSYNEQFF. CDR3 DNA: TGTGCCATCAGTGATCCAGGGCGCCGGTCCTACAATGAGCAGTTCTTC.

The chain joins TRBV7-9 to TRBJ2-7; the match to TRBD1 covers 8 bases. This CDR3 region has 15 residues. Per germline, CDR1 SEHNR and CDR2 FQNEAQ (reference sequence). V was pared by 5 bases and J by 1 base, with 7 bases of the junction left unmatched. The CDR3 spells CASSGQGDQSYEQYF. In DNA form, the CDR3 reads TGTGCCAGCAGCGGACAGGGCGACCAATCCTACGAGCAGTACTTC.

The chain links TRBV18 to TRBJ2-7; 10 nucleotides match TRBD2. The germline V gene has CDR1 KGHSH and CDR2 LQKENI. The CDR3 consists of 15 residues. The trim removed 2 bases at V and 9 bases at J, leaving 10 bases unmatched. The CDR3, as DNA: TGTGCCAGCTCACCAGTGGCTAGCGGGAGTTTGGGGCAGTACTTC. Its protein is CASSPVASGSLGQYF.

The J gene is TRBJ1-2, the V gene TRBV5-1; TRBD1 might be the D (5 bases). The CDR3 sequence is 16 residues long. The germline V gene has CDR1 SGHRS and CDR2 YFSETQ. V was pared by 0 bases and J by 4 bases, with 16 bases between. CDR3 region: CASSLARRGAGYGYTF. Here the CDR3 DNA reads TGCGCCAGCAGCTTGGCCAGAAGGGGCGCGGGCTATGGCTACACCTTC.

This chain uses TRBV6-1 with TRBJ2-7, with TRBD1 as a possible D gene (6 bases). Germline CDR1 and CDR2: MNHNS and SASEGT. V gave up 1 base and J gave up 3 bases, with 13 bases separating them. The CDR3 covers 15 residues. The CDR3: CASSEVQGRDYEQYF. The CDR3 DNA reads TGTGCCAGCAGTGAAGTACAGGGCCGGGACTACGAGCAGTACTTC.

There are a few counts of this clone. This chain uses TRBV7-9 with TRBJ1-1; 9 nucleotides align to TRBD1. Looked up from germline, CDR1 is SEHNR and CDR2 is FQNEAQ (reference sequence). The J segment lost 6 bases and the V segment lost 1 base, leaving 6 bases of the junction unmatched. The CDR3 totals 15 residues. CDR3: CASSLVTDRGPEAFF. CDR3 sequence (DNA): TGTGCCAGCAGCTTAGTAACGGACAGGGGTCCTGAAGCTTTCTTT. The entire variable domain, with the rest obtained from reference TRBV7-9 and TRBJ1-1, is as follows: DTGVSQNPRHKITKRGQNVTFRCDPISEHNRLYWYRQTLGQGPEFLTYFQNEAQLEKSRLLSDRFSAERPKGSFSTLEIQRTEQGDSAMYLCASSLVTDRGPEAFFGQGTRLTVV.

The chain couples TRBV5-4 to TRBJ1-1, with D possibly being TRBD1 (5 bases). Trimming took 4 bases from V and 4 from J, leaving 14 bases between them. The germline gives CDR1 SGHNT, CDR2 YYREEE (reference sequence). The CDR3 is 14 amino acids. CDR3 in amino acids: CASSNGGGSTEAFF. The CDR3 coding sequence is TGTGCCAGCAGCAACGGGGGAGGGTCCACTGAAGCTTTCTTT.

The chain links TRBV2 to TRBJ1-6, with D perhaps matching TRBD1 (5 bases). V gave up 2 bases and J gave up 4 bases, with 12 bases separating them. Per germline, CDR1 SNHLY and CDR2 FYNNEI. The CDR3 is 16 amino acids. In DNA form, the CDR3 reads TGTGCCAGCAGTGAATCGGGGGACGGATATAATTCACCCCTCCACTTT. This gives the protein CASSESGDGYNSPLHF.

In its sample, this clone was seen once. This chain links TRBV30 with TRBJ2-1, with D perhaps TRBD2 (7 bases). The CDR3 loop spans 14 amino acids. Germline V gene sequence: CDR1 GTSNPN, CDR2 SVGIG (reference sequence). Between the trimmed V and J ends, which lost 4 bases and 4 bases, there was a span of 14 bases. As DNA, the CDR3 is TGTGCCTGGACCGCGGGGGCCGATTACAATGAGCAGTTCTTC. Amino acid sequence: CAWTAGADYNEQFF.

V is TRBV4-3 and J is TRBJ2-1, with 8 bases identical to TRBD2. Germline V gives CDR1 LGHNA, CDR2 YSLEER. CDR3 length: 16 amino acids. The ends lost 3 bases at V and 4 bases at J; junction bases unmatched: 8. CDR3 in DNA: TGCGCCAGCAGCCAGGCCGGGACTAGTCCTTACAATGAGCAGTTCTTC. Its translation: CASSQAGTSPYNEQFF.

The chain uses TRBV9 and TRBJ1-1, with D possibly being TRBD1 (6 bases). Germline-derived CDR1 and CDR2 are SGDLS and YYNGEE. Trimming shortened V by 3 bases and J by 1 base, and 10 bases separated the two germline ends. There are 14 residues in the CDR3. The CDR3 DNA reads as TGTGCCAGCAGCGCCGGACAGCAGAACACTGAAGCTTTCTTT. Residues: CASSAGQQNTEAFF.

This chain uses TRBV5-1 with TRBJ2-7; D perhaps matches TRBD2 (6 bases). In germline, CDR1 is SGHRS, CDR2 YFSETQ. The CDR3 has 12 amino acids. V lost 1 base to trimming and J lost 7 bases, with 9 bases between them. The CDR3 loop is CASSLRAGEQYF. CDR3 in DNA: TGCGCCAGCAGCTTGAGGGCGGGGGAGCAGTACTTC.

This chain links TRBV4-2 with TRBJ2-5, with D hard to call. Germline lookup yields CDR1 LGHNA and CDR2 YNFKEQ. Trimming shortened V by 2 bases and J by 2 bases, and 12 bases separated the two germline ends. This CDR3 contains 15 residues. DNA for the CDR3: TGTGCCAGCAGCCAATCCTCTTTCGGGCAAGAGACCCAGTACTTC. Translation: CASSQSSFGQETQYF.

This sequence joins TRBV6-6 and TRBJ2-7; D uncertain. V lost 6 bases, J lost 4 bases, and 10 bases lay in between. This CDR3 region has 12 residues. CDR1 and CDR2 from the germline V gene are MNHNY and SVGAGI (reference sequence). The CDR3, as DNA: TGTGCCAGCAGCTTGGTCCAATACGAGCAGTACTTC. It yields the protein CASSLVQYEQYF.

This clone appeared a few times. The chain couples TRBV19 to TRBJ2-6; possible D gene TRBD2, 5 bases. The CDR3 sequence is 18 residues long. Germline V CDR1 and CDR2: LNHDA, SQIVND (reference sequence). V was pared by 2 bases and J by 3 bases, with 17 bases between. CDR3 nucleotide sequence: TGTGCCAGTAGTATATATCGAGAGGGCCAAGATGGGGCCAACGTCCTGACTTTC. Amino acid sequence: CASSIYREGQDGANVLTF.

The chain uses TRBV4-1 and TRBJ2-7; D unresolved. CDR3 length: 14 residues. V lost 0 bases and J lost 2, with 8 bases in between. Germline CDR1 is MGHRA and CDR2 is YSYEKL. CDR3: CASSQETTTYEQYF. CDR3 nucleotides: TGCGCCAGCAGCCAAGAAACCACCACCTACGAGCAGTACTTC.